The 24 T cell receptor beta chains reported below all come from one sample, sequenced in a study of blood T cell repertoires in COVID-19. The repertoire was sequenced with immunoSEQ multiplex PCR; TCRdb's copy has only in-frame clones and lacks some. Among 35,000 or so clones listed, 80% were seen once. Sequenced sample: peripheral blood. All receptors derive from a woman aged 70-85 years with acute or convalescent COVID-19.

This rearrangement joins TRBV14 to TRBJ2-3; TRBD2 matches at 8 bases. CDR1 is SGHDN, CDR2 FVKESK, per germline. CDR3 length: 14 amino acids. The V gene end was trimmed by 4 bases and the J gene end by 9 bases; junction bases not matched to a gene: 9. Written as DNA, the CDR3 is TGTGCCAGCAGCCCGGGACTAGTCTTCGACACGCAGTATTTT. It is translated as CASSPGLVFDTQYF.

Only a few counts were recorded for this clone. The V call is TRBV7-2, the J call TRBJ2-5; D possibly corresponds to TRBD2 (5 bases). Germline CDR1 is SGHTA and CDR2 is FQGNSA. The V end was cut by 5 bases, the J end by 0 bases, with 16 bases between. This CDR3 has 16 amino acids. The CDR3 sequence: CASSLRTSAYQETQYF. In DNA form, the CDR3 reads TGTGCCAGCAGCCTCAGGACTTCTGCGTACCAAGAGACCCAGTACTTC.

The chain carries TRBV2 and TRBJ2-7; D remains unclear. Germline V gene lookup returns CDR1 SNHLY and CDR2 FYNNEI. Between the trimmed V and J ends, which lost 3 bases and 3 bases, there was a span of 12 bases. This CDR3 is built from 14 residues. The CDR3 nucleotides read TGTGCCAGCAGTGATCCGGGTTTGGACTACGAGCAGTACTTC. It is translated as CASSDPGLDYEQYF.

The chain is built from TRBV11-3 and TRBJ1-1; D remains ambiguous. The CDR3 consists of 13 residues. The V and J ends lost 5 bases and 0 bases respectively, with 7 bases between them. Germline CDR1 and CDR2: SGHNT and YENEEA. The CDR3 sequence: CASSLRLNTEAFF. DNA for the CDR3: TGTGCCAGCAGCCTCAGGTTGAACACTGAAGCTTTCTTT.

This clone showed up just once. This sequence joins TRBV2 and TRBJ1-5, with 8 bases matching TRBD1. This CDR3 is built from 15 residues. V shed 4 bases and J 3 bases; nucleotides not matched to a gene: 5. Germline assignment: CDR1 SNHLY and CDR2 FYNNEI. The CDR3 DNA sequence: TGTGCCAGCAGTGGGGGACAGGCTATCAATCAGCCCCAGCATTTT. Residues: CASSGGQAINQPQHF.

The chain recombines TRBV6-2 or TRBV6-3 with TRBJ2-6; D gene ambiguous. Trimming pared 2 bases from V and 1 base from J, leaving 9 bases between. The CDR3 has 16 amino acids. The germline V gene encodes CDR1 MNHEY and CDR2 SVGEGT. The CDR3 coding sequence is TGTGCCAGCAGTTACGCAAGCGATTCTGGGGCCAACGTCCTGACTTTC. Translating gives CASSYASDSGANVLTF.

This chain connects TRBV28 to TRBJ2-7, with 10 positions matching TRBD2. J lost 6 bases, V lost 2 bases, and 4 bases had no gene match. The CDR3 consists of 14 residues. Germline V gives CDR1 MDHEN, CDR2 SYDVKM. CDR3 in DNA: TGTGCCAGCAGTTTAGTAGCGGGAGGACGCGAGCAGTACTTC. The encoded protein is CASSLVAGGREQYF.

V usage is TRBV6-1 and J usage is TRBJ2-5; the match to TRBD2 covers 13 bases. The CDR3 is made up of 15 amino acids. V trimming: 3 bases; J trimming: 4 bases; junction bases outside the gene matches: 2. Germline V gene data show CDR1 as MNHNS and CDR2 as SASEGT. As DNA, the CDR3 is TGTGCCAGCAGTGACGGACTAGCGGGAGCAGAGACCCAGTACTTC. It codes for CASSDGLAGAETQYF.

The V gene is TRBV3-1 (or the pseudogene TRBV3-2), the J gene TRBJ2-5; D is possibly TRBD2 (5 bases). The CDR3 extends over 13 amino acids. Between the trimmed V and J ends, which lost 1 base and 4 bases, there was a span of 7 bases. Germline lookup yields CDR1 LGHDT and CDR2 YNNKEL (reference sequence). The CDR3 is CASSQGTSETQYF. DNA for the CDR3: TGTGCCAGCAGCCAAGGGACTTCAGAGACCCAGTACTTC.

This clone was observed once. In nucleotides, the CDR3 is TGTGCCAGCAGCTTGCGGGCCAAACTAGCGGGAGTGACAGATACGCAGTATTTT. Translating gives CASSLRAKLAGVTDTQYF. V and J are TRBV7-6 and TRBJ2-3; 11 bases line up with TRBD2. V trimming: 3 bases; J trimming: 3 bases; junction bases outside the gene matches: 11. In germline, CDR1 is SGHVS, CDR2 FNYEAQ. The CDR3 has 18 amino acids.

The chain employs TRBV5-1 and TRBJ2-1; 7 bases are a match to TRBD1. The germline V gene encodes CDR1 SGHRS and CDR2 YFSETQ. After removal of 1 base from V and 8 bases from J, the junction contained 9 bases not matched to a gene. The CDR3 contains 15 residues. CDR3 sequence: CASSLQAGGFDEQFF. The CDR3 DNA reads TGCGCCAGCAGCTTGCAGGCAGGGGGTTTCGATGAGCAGTTCTTC.

The V and J genes are TRBV4-2 and TRBJ1-3, with D hard to call. The V gene lost 3 bases and the J gene lost 4 bases, with 13 bases spanning the gap. The germline gives CDR1 LGHNA, CDR2 YNFKEQ. The CDR3 is 15 amino acids. CDR3 in amino acids: CASSQGSGVGNTIYF. CDR3 in DNA: TGTGCCAGCAGCCAGGGGAGTGGGGTCGGAAACACCATATATTTT.

This clone was seen many times. This may be a read error: a much more frequent sequence differs by one nucleotide. The same CDR3 also results from other DNA sequences found in this sample. The rearrangement links TRBV5-5 to TRBJ1-2; 11 bases line up with TRBD1. Germline V gives CDR1 SGHKS, CDR2 YYEKEE (reference sequence). J lost 4 bases, V lost 5 bases, and 10 bases had no gene match. This CDR3 contains 16 residues. The CDR3 nucleotides are TGTGCCAGCAGTCAGGGACAGGGGGGGCAGGCCTATGGCTACACCTTC. Translated, it gives CASSQGQGGQAYGYTF.

This sequence joins TRBV7-6 and TRBJ2-1; D is possibly TRBD2 (6 bases). CDR1 SGHVS and CDR2 FNYEAQ come from the germline V gene. The CDR3 is made up of 19 amino acids. Trimming pared 1 base from V and 0 bases from J, leaving 19 bases between. CDR3: CASSLDWGVASSSYNEQFF. As DNA, the CDR3 is TGTGCCAGCAGCTTAGATTGGGGGGTCGCCTCTAGCTCCTACAATGAGCAGTTCTTC.

The chain carries TRBV15 and TRBJ2-5; TRBD2 might be the D (5 bases). The germline CDR1 and CDR2 sequences are LNHNV and YYDKDF (reference sequence). Trimming took 0 bases from V and 0 from J, leaving 14 bases between them. The CDR3 runs to 17 residues. In DNA form, the CDR3 reads TGTGCCACCAGCAGAGATAGAATCGGACTGAACCAAGAGACCCAGTACTTC. Translation gives CATSRDRIGLNQETQYF.

This clone was counted a single time. The V gene is TRBV4-2, the J gene TRBJ2-2, with 10 bases fitting TRBD1. The germline V gene encodes CDR1 LGHNA and CDR2 YNFKEQ. The CDR3 length is 17 residues. J lost 6 bases, V lost 2 bases, and 9 bases had no gene match. The CDR3, as DNA: TGTGCCAGCAGCCAACACTTAGGACAGGGGGACGCCGGGGAGCTGTTTTTT. Translated: CASSQHLGQGDAGELFF.

This chain joins TRBV18 and TRBJ2-2, with 10 positions matching TRBD2. The V gene's germline CDR1 is KGHSH and CDR2 LQKENI. The CDR3 is 17 residues long. Trimming cost V 1 base and J 3 bases; bases outside gene matches: 5. CDR3 protein: CASSPRLAGDDTGELFF. CDR3 nucleotide sequence: TGTGCCAGCTCACCACGACTAGCGGGTGATGACACCGGGGAGCTGTTTTTT.

The chain has TRBV27 and TRBJ1-2; no firm D call. The CDR3 totals 16 residues. V was cut by 0 bases and J by 4 bases, with 15 bases left in between. CDR1 is MNHEY and CDR2 is SMNVEV in the germline V gene (reference sequence). CDR3 DNA: TGTGCCAGCAGTTTATCAATGGTTGAGGGCTTCTATGGCTACACCTTC. Translation gives CASSLSMVEGFYGYTF.

The V call is TRBV12-3 or TRBV12-4, the J call TRBJ1-1, with D unclear. Trimming shortened V by 3 bases and J by 5 bases, and 7 bases separated the two germline ends. This CDR3 is built from 12 residues. CDR3 bases: TGTGCCAGCAGTTTTTTGAGGACTGAAGCTTTCTTT. It encodes CASSFLRTEAFF.

CDR3 sequence (DNA): TGTGCCAGCAGCTTTGGAGCGGGGCCAGCGAACACCGGGGAGCTGTTTTTT. This sequence encodes CASSFGAGPANTGELFF. V is TRBV7-9 and J is TRBJ2-2; 7 bases align to TRBD2. This CDR3 has 17 amino acids. V was clipped by 3 bases and J by 0 bases; unmatched bases: 7. The germline V gene encodes CDR1 SEHNR and CDR2 FQNEAQ (reference sequence).

V is TRBV24-1 and J is TRBJ2-7; TRBD2 matches at 8 bases. The CDR3 contains 13 residues. CDR1 and CDR2 (germline): KGHDR, SFDVKD. V trimming: 7 bases; J trimming: 7 bases; junction bases outside the gene matches: 8. The CDR3 DNA follows: TGTGCCACCAGGCGGGGGGTGACGGGGGAGCAGTACTTC. It is translated as CATRRGVTGEQYF.

The J gene is TRBJ2-7, the V gene TRBV5-6; D is unclear. Germline values: CDR1 SGHDT, CDR2 YYEEEE. This CDR3 is 13 amino acids long. Between the trimmed V and J ends, which lost 1 base and 2 bases, there was a span of 7 bases. CDR3 sequence reads: CASSLPGTYEQYF. The CDR3 region has the DNA TGTGCCAGCAGCTTGCCAGGTACCTACGAGCAGTACTTC. The full variable domain, with the rest looked up from reference TRBV5-6 and TRBJ2-7, is DAGVTQSPTHLIKTRGQQVTLRCSPKSGHDTVSWYQQALGQGPQFIFQYYEEEERQRGNFPDRFSGHQFPNYSSELNVNALLLGDSALYLCASSLPGTYEQYFGPGTRLTVT.

This CDR3 reads CASSPLTGNGYTF. The CDR3 nucleotides read TGTGCCAGCAGTCCCCTGACAGGGAATGGCTACACCTTC. The V and J genes are TRBV6-6 and TRBJ1-2; 7 bases are shared with TRBD1. Germline V gene lookup returns CDR1 MNHNY and CDR2 SVGAGI (reference sequence). This CDR3 comprises 13 residues. Germline trimming cut 5 bases from V and 6 bases from J; bases unmatched to any gene: 6.

The rearrangement uses TRBV5-1 and TRBJ2-7; 8 nucleotides align to TRBD2. This CDR3 is 16 amino acids long. V dropped 4 bases and J dropped 6; count of bases not matched to a gene: 15. Germline lookup yields CDR1 SGHRS and CDR2 YFSETQ. CDR3 in DNA: TGCGCCAGCAGCGCGAGCGGGGGCTCTGTACGAGGCGAGCAGTACTTC. Translation gives CASSASGGSVRGEQYF.